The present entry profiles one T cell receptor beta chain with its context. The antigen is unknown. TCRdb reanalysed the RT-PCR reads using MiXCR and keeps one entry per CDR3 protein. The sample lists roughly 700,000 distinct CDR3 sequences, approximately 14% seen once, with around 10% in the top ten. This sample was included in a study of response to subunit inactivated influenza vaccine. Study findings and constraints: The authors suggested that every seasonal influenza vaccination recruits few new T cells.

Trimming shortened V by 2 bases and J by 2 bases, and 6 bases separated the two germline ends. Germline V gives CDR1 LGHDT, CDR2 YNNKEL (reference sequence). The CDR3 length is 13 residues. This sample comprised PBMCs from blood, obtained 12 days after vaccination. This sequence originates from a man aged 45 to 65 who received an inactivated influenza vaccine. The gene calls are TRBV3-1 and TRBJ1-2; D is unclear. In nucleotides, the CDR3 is TGTGCCAGCAGCCAAATCGGGAACTATGGCTACACCTTC. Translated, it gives CASSQIGNYGYTF.